This TCR beta chain was sequenced for a study of STAT5B mutations in CD4+ large granular lymphocyte leukemia. Germline V lookup: CDR1 SEHNR, CDR2 FQNEAQ (reference sequence). Trimming shortened V by 5 bases and J by 4 bases, and 9 bases separated the two germline ends. The CDR3 sequence is 12 residues long. In the source study's methods: Productive clonotypes were detectable down to 2.59 x 10-5 frequency. Assay used: immunoSEQ multiplex PCR; TCRdb lists only in-frame clones, some missing. V and J calls and clone size are given by that table; D and trimming were obtained from the DNA. The table records about 24,000 clones, 72% of them present only once.

This chain links TRBV7-9 with TRBJ2-7; D call uncertain. The sample comprised CD4+ T cells from blood buffy coats. This TCR was recovered from a human donor in good health. The CDR3 nucleotides read TGTGCCAGCAGCCCACCGTGGTACGAGCAGTACTTC. Its protein is CASSPPWYEQYF.